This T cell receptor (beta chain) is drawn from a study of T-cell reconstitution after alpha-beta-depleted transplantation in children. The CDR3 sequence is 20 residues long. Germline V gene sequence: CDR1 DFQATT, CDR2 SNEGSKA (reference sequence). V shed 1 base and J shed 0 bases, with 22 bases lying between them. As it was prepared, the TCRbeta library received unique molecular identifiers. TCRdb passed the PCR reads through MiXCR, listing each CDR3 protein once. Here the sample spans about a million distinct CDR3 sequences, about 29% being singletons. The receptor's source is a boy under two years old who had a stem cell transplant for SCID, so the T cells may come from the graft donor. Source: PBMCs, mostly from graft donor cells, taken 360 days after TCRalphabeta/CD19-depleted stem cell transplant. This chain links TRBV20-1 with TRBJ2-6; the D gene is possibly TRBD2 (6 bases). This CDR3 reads CSARVGLGQGIPSGANVLTF. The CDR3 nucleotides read TGCAGTGCTAGAGTGGGACTGGGGCAGGGAATCCCCTCTGGGGCCAACGTCCTGACTTTC.